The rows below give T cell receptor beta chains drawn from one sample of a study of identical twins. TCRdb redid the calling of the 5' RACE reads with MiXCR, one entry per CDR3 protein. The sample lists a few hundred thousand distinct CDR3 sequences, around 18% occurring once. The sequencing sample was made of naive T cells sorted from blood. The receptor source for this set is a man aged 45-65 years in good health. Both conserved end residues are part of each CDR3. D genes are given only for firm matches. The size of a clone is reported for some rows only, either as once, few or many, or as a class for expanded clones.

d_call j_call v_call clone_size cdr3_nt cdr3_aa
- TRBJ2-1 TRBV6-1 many TGTGCCAGCAGACGTCGCTCCTACAATGAGCAGTTCTTC CASRRRSYNEQFF
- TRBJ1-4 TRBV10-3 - TGTGCCATCAGTGAGCAGGCAACTAATGAAAAACTGTTTTTT CAISEQATNEKLFF
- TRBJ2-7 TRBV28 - TGTGCCAGCACCTACATAGGTCCTAGGCACTACGAGCAGTACTTC CASTYIGPRHYEQYF
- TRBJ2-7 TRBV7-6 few TGTGCCAGCAGCCGTTATGAATACGAGCAGTACTTC CASSRYEYEQYF
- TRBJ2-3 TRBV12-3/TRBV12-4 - TGTGCCAGCACGCAATCGGGGCCTCGAGGGGATACGCAGTATTTT CASTQSGPRGDTQYF
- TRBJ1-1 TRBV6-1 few TGTGCCAGCAAAGCGACGGGAGGTTGGGCTTTCTTT CASKATGGWAFF
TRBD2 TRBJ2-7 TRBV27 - TGTGCCAGCAGTCGTGGGACTAGAGGCTACGAGCAGTACTTC CASSRGTRGYEQYF
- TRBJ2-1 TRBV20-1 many TGCAGGACCGCGGCCTTGACTTCCTACAATGAGCAGTTCTTC CRTAALTSYNEQFF
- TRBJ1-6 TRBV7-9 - TGTGCCAGAAGGAAGAGAAGGAGTTCACCCCTCCACTTT CARRKRRSSPLHF
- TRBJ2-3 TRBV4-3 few TGCGCCAGCAGCCAAGATTGGCCTCAAGGCACAGATACGCAGTATTTT CASSQDWPQGTDTQYF
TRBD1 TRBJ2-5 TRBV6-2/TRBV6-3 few TGTGCCAGCAGTTACGGGGACAGGTTGGAGACCCAGTACTTC CASSYGDRLETQYF
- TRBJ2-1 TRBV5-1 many TGCGCCAGCAGCCCGGACTTAGCGTTTGGTGAGCAGTTCTTC CASSPDLAFGEQFF
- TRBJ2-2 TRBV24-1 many TGTGCCACCGAGGGATTAGGGGGGGAGCTGTTTTTT CATEGLGGELFF
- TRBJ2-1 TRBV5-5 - TGTGCCAGCAGCCGACAGAATGAGCAGTTCTTC CASSRQNEQFF
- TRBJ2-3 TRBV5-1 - TGCGCCAGCTGGGGGGATGGGACAGATACGCAGTATTTT CASWGDGTDTQYF
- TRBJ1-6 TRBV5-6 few TGTGCCAGCAGCTTCCGGGAAGATAATTCACCCCTCCACTTT CASSFREDNSPLHF
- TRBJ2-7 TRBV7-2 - TGTGCCAGCAGCTTAGGTGTAGGCTACGAGCAGTACTTC CASSLGVGYEQYF
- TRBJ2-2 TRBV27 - TGTGCCAGCAGTTTGGGCGGGTACATCGTAAACGGGGAGCTGTTTTTT CASSLGGYIVNGELFF
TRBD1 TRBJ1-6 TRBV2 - TGTGCCAGCCGGACAGGGTATAATTCACCCCTCCACTTT CASRTGYNSPLHF
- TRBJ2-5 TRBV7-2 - TGTGCCAGCAGCTGGACTGGGGCAGGGAAACAGACCCAGTACTTC CASSWTGAGKQTQYF
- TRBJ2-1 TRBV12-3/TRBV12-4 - TGTGCCAGCAGTTCCAGACCCGCAGGGGCCTACAATGAGCAGTTCTTC CASSSRPAGAYNEQFF
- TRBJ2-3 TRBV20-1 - TGCAGTGCGAACCCTAGTGGGGGCGCTACCACAGATACGCAGTATTTT CSANPSGGATTDTQYF
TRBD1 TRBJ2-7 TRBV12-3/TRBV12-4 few TGTGCCAGCAGTTCTCGTCCGGGACAGAAGTACGAGCAGTACTTC CASSSRPGQKYEQYF
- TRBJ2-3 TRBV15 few TGTGCCACCAGCAGAGGACCGGGGACAGATACGCAGTATTTT CATSRGPGTDTQYF
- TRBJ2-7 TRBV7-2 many TGTGCCAGCAGCCTCCGGTCTGACTACGAGCAGTACTTC CASSLRSDYEQYF
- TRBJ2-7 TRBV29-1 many TGCAGCGTTAGGGACCTCCCCGGGGAGCAGTACTTC CSVRDLPGEQYF
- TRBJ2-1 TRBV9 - TGTGCCAGCAGCGTAGCTATGAGCTCCTACAATGAGCAGTTCTTC CASSVAMSSYNEQFF
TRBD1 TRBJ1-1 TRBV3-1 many TGTGCCAGCAGCCAACACAGGGGGCGAGTGTACACTGAAGCTTTCTTT CASSQHRGRVYTEAFF
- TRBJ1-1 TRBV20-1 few TGCAGTGCCGTTGAGACAGTGAGGAACACTGAAGCTTTCTTT CSAVETVRNTEAFF
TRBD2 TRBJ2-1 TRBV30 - TGTGCCTGGGATCCGGGACTAGCGGGAGAAGGTCGGTTCTTC CAWDPGLAGEGRFF
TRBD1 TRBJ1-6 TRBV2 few TGTGCCAGCAGACGAAGGACAGGGGCTAATTCACCCCTCCACTTT CASRRRTGANSPLHF
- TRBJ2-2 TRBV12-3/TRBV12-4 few TGTGCCAGCAGCCCCCGGTCCACGAACACCGGGGAGCTGTTTTTT CASSPRSTNTGELFF
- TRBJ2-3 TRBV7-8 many TGTGCCAGCAGCAAAGAGGTAGCAGATACGCAGTATTTT CASSKEVADTQYF
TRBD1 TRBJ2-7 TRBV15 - TGTGCCACCAGCAGAGATTCAGGGGGCGCAGGGTACGAGCAGTACTTC CATSRDSGGAGYEQYF
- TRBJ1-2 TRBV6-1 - TGTGCCAGCATCCCAGGTCCGGGTATTCGGCGCTACACCTTC CASIPGPGIRRYTF
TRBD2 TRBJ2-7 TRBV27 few TGTGCCAGCAGTACGGGAGGACCCTACGAGCAGTACTTC CASSTGGPYEQYF
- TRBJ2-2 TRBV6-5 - TGTGCCAGCACCCTTGGCGGGGAGCTGTTTTTT CASTLGGELFF
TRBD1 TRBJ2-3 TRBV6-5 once TGTGCCAGCAGTTACCGGACAGGGGAGGTAGATACGCAGTATTTT CASSYRTGEVDTQYF
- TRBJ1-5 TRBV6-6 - TGTGCCAGCAGTCCGACAGTCGGGCAGCCCCAGCATTTT CASSPTVGQPQHF
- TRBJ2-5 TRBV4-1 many TGCGCCAGCAGGAGGTCCGGGGAAGAGACCCAGTACTTC CASRRSGEETQYF
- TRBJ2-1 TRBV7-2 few TGTGCCAGCAGCCCGAGGGGGGGAGGGCAGATTGAGCAGTTCTTC CASSPRGGGQIEQFF
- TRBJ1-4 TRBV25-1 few TGTGCCAGCAGCGACTCCGGGGTGCCTAATGAAAAACTGTTTTTT CASSDSGVPNEKLFF
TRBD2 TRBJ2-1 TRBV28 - TGTGCCAGCAGGCCTCTAGCGGGAGGATCCTACAATGAGCAGTTCTTC CASRPLAGGSYNEQFF
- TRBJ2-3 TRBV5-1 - TGCGCCAGCAGCTTGGCCGGGTGGGACACAGATACGCAGTATTTT CASSLAGWDTDTQYF
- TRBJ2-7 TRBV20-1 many TGCAGTGCTAGAGATGCCCCGCGTTACGAGCAGTACTTC CSARDAPRYEQYF
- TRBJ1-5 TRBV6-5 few TGTGCCAGCAGTTACGGGGGGGATGATCAGCCCCAGCATTTT CASSYGGDDQPQHF
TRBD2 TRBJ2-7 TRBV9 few TGTGCCAGCAGCGCCCCGGGAGGGATAGGCAACGAGCAGTACTTC CASSAPGGIGNEQYF
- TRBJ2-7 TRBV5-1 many TGCGCCAGCAGCTTAAACCCGTCTATGGGTTCCTACGAGCAGTACTTC CASSLNPSMGSYEQYF